This entry describes one T cell receptor (beta chain). The antigen remains undetermined. Relative to the germline gene, one junction end is altered; a read error may explain this. The sequenced fragment ends 3 residues before the CDR3 boundary, so the rest is inferred from the germline J gene. From germline, CDR1 is SEHNR and CDR2 FQNEAQ (reference sequence). This CDR3 contains 13 residues. The data derive from a study of T cell clonality in common variable immunodeficiency. This table comes from immunoSEQ multiplex PCR, and its TCRdb copy is limited to in-frame clones, with some not included. Altogether approximately 81,000 clones were found in the sample, and no singletons occur. The study, taken as a whole, reports: Reportedly, TCR beta sequences from common variable immunodeficiency showed fewer deletions and N-nucleotide insertions. What drives increased CVID clonality needs T cell subpopulation sequencing. Compared with healthy controls, CVID subjects showed increased TCRbeta clonality, mostly in about a third.

The chain combines TRBV7-9 with TRBJ2-7; weak D call: TRBD1 (6 bases). This sequence was found in a person aged 18 to 70 in good health. Sequenced sample: peripheral blood mononuclear cells. This CDR3 reads CSSSFGQSYEQYF. The CDR3 DNA, read in part, is TGTTCCAGCAGCTTTGGACAGTCCTACGAG.